A selection of T cell receptor beta chains follows, all from one sample in a study of T-cell reconstitution after alpha-beta-depleted transplantation in children. TCRdb redid the calling of the PCR reads with MiXCR, one entry per CDR3 protein. Among approximately 80,000 distinct CDR3 sequences, roughly 14% were seen once, and the ten largest hold 25% to 30%. The source material was PBMCs, mostly from graft donor cells, sampled 180 days after TCRalphabeta/CD19-depleted stem cell transplant. These receptors were collected from a male patient aged 2 to 10 who had a stem cell transplant for acute lymphoblastic leukemia, so the T cells may come from the graft donor. The CDR3 runs from the conserved cysteine through the conserved F or W. The D gene is left open where the match is weak. Not all rows give a size; the values are once, few, many and, for expanded clones, a class.

NA | TRBJ1-3 | TRBV5-1 | TRBD1 | CASSPGTAGNTIYF | TGCGCCAGCAGCCCCGGGACAGCTGGAAACACCATATATTTT
NA | TRBJ2-7 | TRBV4-3 | TRBD1 | CASSQARDRGYEQYF | TGCGCCAGCAGCCAAGCCCGGGACAGGGGCTACGAGCAGTACTTC
few | TRBJ2-5 | TRBV7-9 | TRBD1 | CASSLRDRQYF | TGTGCCAGCAGCCTCCGGGACAGGCAGTACTTC
NA | TRBJ2-7 | TRBV11-2 | TRBD1 | CASSPRYQGARYEQYF | TGTGCCAGCAGCCCCCGGTACCAGGGGGCGCGGTACGAGCAGTACTTC
few | TRBJ1-2 | TRBV30 | TRBD1 | CAWSVRQGWNYGYTF | TGTGCCTGGAGTGTGAGACAGGGGTGGAACTATGGCTACACCTTC
NA | TRBJ1-2 | TRBV7-2 | NA | CASTGQFYGYTF | TGTGCCAGCACCGGACAGTTCTATGGCTACACCTTC
many | TRBJ2-5 | TRBV24-1 | NA | CATSVPMGLGETQYF | TGTGCCACCAGTGTTCCTATGGGTCTGGGGGAGACCCAGTACTTC
NA | TRBJ2-5 | TRBV12-3/TRBV12-4 | NA | CASSLTEEETQYF | TGTGCCAGCAGCCTGACAGAAGAAGAGACCCAGTACTTC
NA | TRBJ1-5 | TRBV7-2 | NA | CASSSASHSTDTQHF | TGTGCCAGCAGCTCAGCATCCCATAGCACAGATACGCAGCATTTT
many | TRBJ2-5 | TRBV4-2 | TRBD1 | CASSLLGRGETQYF | TGTGCCAGCAGCCTCTTGGGCAGGGGGGAGACCCAGTACTTC
few | TRBJ2-1 | TRBV7-2 | NA | CASREGGQFYNEQFF | TGTGCCAGCAGAGAAGGGGGGCAGTTCTACAATGAGCAGTTCTTC
NA | TRBJ1-1 | TRBV5-6 | NA | CASSLRLIGGENTEAFF | TGTGCCAGCAGCTTGCGGTTAATAGGAGGGGAGAACACTGAAGCTTTCTTT
many | TRBJ2-4 | TRBV10-3 | TRBD2 | CAIGGGVAKNIQYF | TGTGCCATCGGTGGGGGGGTAGCCAAAAACATTCAGTACTTC
NA | TRBJ2-1 | TRBV5-1 | NA | CASSMAQDYNEQFF | TGCGCCAGCAGCATGGCACAGGACTACAATGAGCAGTTCTTC
many | TRBJ2-4 | TRBV5-8 | NA | CASSFNIDLSKNIQYF | TGTGCCAGCAGCTTTAATATAGATTTATCCAAAAACATTCAGTACTTC
many | TRBJ2-1 | TRBV7-9 | NA | CASSQDGHNEQFF | TGTGCCAGCAGCCAGGACGGCCACAATGAGCAGTTCTTC
few | TRBJ2-3 | TRBV20-1 | NA | CSAIRSHGISSTDTQYF | TGCAGTGCTATTAGGTCTCATGGGATATCTAGCACAGATACGCAGTATTTT
NA | TRBJ2-7 | TRBV28 | TRBD2 | CASRGVSGRFLSYEQYF | TGTGCCAGCCGAGGGGTTAGCGGGAGGTTTCTTTCCTACGAGCAGTACTTC
NA | TRBJ2-7 | TRBV24-1 | NA | CATAGLLPYEQYF | TGTGCCACCGCTGGCCTTCTTCCCTACGAGCAGTACTTC
few | TRBJ2-3 | TRBV4-3 | TRBD1 | CASSRFDRGFTDTQYF | TGCGCCAGCAGCCGCTTCGACAGGGGATTCACAGATACGCAGTATTTT
few | TRBJ1-6 | TRBV5-1 | NA | CASSLDLNSPLHF | TGCGCCAGCAGCTTGGACCTTAATTCACCCCTCCACTTT
once | TRBJ1-6 | TRBV9 | TRBD1 | CASSAGQSSSYNSPLHF | TGTGCCAGCAGCGCGGGACAGTCGAGCTCCTATAATTCACCCCTCCACTTT
many | TRBJ2-7 | TRBV20-1 | TRBD1 | CSARDPRGPYEQYF | TGCAGTGCTAGAGATCCGAGGGGGCCCTACGAGCAGTACTTC
NA | TRBJ2-6 | TRBV20-1 | NA | CSARTRTLPGANVLTF | TGCAGTGCTAGAACCCGGACGCTTCCCGGGGCCAACGTCCTGACTTTC
few | TRBJ2-3 | TRBV5-1 | NA | CASSLTLVGADTQYF | TGCGCCAGCAGCCTGACCCTGGTCGGGGCAGATACGCAGTATTTT